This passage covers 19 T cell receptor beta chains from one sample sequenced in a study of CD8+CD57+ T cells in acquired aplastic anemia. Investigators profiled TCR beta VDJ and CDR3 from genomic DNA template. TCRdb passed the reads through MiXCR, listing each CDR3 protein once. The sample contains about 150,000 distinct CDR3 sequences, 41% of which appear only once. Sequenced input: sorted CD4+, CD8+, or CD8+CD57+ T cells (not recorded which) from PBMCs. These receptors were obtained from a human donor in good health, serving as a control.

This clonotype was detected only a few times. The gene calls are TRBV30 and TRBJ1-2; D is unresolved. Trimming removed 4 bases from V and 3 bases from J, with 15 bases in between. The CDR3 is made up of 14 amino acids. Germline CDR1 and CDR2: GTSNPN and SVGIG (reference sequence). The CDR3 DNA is TGTGCCTGGACGGGGATAGGCGTCGACTATGGCTACACCTTC. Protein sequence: CAWTGIGVDYGYTF.

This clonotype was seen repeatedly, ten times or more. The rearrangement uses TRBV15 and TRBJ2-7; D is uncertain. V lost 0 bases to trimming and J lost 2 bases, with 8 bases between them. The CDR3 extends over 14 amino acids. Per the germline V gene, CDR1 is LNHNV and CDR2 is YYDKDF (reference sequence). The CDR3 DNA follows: TGTGCCACCAGCAGAGATCATCAGACCTACGAGCAGTACTTC. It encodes CATSRDHQTYEQYF.

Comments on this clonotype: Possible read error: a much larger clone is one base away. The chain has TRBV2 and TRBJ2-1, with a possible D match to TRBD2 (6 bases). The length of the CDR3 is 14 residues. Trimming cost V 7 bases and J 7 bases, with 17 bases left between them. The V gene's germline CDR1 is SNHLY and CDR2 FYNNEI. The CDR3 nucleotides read TGTGCCAGCACTAGGGACGGGGGTTCAAATGAGCAGTTCTTC. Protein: CASTRDGGSNEQFF.

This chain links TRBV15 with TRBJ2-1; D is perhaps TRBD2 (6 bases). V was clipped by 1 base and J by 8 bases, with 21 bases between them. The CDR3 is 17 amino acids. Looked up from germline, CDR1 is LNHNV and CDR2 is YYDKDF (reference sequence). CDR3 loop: CATSRVGCGELLYEQFF. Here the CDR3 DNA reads TGTGCCACCAGCAGAGTTGGTTGCGGGGAGTTACTGTATGAGCAGTTCTTC.

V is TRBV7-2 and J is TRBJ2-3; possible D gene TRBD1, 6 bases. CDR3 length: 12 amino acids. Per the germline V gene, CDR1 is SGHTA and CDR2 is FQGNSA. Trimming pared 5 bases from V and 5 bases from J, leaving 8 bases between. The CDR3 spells CASSKQGDTQYF. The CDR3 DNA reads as TGTGCCAGCAGCAAACAGGGAGATACGCAGTATTTT.

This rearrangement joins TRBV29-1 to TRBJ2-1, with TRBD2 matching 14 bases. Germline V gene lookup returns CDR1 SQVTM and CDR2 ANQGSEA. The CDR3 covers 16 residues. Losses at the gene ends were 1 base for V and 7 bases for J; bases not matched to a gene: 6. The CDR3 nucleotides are TGCAGCGTTGAAGCCGGGACTAGCGGGAGTGTGAATGAGCAGTTCTTC. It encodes CSVEAGTSGSVNEQFF.

CDR3 nucleotide sequence: TGTGCCAGCAGCTTAGGGACAGGGGGTGCCTACACCTTC. Protein product: CASSLGTGGAYTF. The rearrangement joins TRBV7-9 to TRBJ1-2; 10 nucleotides align to TRBD1. The CDR3 has 13 residues. V shed 1 base, J shed 10 bases, and the junction held 3 bases outside the gene matches. Germline V gene data show CDR1 as SEHNR and CDR2 as FQNEAQ (reference sequence).

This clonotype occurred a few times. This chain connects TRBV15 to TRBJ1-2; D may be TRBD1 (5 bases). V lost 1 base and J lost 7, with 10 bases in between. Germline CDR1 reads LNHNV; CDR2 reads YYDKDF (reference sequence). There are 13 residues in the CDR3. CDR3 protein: CATSRAGSGGYTF. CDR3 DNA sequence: TGTGCCACCAGCAGAGCAGGGTCCGGTGGCTACACCTTC.

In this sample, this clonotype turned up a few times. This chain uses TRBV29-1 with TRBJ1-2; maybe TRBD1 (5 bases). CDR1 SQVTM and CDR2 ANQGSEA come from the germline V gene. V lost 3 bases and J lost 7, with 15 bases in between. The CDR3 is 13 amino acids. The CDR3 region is CSVDGGVWAGYTF. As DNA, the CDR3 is TGCAGCGTTGATGGGGGGGTCTGGGCTGGCTACACCTTC.

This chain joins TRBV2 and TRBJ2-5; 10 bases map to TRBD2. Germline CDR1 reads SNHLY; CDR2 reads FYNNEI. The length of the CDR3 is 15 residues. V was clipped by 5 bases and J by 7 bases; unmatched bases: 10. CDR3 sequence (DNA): TGTGCCAGCAGTCCAAGCGGGGGGGCCCCTGGGACCCAGTACTTC. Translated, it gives CASSPSGGAPGTQYF.

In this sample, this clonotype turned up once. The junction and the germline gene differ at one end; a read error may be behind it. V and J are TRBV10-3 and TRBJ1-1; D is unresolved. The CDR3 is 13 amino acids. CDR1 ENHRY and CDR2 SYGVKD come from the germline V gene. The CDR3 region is CAISEAVNAEAFF. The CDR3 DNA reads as TGTGCCATCAGTGAGGCGGTGAACGCTGAAGCTTTCTTT.

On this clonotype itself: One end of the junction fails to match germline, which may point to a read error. This CDR3 is CAISRSGLNTGEPFF. In nucleotides, the CDR3 is TGTGCCATCAGTCGGTCAGGGCTTAACACCGGGGAGCCGTTTTTT. The chain uses TRBV10-3 and TRBJ2-2; D assignment may be TRBD1 or TRBD2 (5 bases each). The germline V gene encodes CDR1 ENHRY and CDR2 SYGVKD. The CDR3 totals 15 residues.

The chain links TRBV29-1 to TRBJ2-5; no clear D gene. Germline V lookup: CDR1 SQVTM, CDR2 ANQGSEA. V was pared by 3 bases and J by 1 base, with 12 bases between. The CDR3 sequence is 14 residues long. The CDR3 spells CSVDLSAAQETQYF. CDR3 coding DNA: TGCAGCGTTGATTTATCGGCAGCCCAAGAGACCCAGTACTTC.

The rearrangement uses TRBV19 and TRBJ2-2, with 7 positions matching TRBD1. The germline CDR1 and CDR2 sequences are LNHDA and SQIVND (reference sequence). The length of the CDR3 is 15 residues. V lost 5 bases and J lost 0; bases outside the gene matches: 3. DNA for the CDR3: TGTGCCAGTAGTCCTGGACAGGCGAACACCGGGGAGCTGTTTTTT. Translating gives CASSPGQANTGELFF. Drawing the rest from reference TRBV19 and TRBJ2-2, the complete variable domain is DGGITQSPKYLFRKEGQNVTLSCEQNLNHDAMYWYRQDPGQGLRLIYYSQIVNDFQKGDIAEGYSVSREKKESFPLTVTSAQKNPTAFYLCASSPGQANTGELFFGEGSRLTVL.

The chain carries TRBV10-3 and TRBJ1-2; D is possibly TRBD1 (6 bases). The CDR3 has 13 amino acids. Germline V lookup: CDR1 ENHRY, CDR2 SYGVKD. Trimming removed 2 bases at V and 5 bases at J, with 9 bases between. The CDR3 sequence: CAISETGRYGYTF. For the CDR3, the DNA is TGTGCCATCAGTGAGACAGGGAGATATGGCTACACCTTC.

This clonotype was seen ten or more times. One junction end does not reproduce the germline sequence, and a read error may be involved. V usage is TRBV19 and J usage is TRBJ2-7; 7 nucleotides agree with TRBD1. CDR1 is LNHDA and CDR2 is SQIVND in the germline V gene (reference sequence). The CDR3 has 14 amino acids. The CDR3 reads CASSVDTTGAEQYF. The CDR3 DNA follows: TGTGCCAGTAGTGTAGACACCACAGGGGCCGAGCAGTACTTC.

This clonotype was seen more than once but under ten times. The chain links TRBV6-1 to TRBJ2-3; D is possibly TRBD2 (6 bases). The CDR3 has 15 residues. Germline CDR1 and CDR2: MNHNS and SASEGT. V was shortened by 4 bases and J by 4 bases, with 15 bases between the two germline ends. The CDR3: CASSVRTGVSDTQYF. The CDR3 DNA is TGTGCCAGCAGTGTTCGGACGGGAGTCTCAGATACGCAGTATTTT.

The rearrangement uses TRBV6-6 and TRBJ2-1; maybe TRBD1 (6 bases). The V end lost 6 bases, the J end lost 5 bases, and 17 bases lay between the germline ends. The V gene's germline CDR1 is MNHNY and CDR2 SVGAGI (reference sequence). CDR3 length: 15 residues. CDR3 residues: CASSRDRLPHNEQFF. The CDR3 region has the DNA TGTGCCAGCAGCCGTGACAGGCTGCCCCACAATGAGCAGTTCTTC.

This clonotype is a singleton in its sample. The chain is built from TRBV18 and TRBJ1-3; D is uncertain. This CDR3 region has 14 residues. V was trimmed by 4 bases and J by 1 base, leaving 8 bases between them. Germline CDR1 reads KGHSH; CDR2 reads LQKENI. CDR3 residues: CASSLRDSGNTIYF. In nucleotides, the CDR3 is TGTGCCAGCTCACTTCGGGATTCTGGAAACACCATATATTTT.